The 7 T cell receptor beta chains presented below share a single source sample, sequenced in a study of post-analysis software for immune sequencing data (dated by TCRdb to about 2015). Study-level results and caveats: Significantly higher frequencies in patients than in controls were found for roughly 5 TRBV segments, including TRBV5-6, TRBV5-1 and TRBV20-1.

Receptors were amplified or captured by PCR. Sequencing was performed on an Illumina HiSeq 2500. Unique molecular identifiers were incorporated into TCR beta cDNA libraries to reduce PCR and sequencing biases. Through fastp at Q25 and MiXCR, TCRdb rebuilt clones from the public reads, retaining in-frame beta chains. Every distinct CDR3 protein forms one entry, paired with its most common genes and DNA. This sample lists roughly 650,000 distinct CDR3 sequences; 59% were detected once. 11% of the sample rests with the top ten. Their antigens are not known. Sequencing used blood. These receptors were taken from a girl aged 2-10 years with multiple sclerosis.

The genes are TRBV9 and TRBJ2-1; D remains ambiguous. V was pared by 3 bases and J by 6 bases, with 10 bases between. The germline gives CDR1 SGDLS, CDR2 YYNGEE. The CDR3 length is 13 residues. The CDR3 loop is CASSAPRRNEQFF. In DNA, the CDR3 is TGTGCCAGCAGCGCCCCCCGTCGCAATGAGCAGTTCTTC.

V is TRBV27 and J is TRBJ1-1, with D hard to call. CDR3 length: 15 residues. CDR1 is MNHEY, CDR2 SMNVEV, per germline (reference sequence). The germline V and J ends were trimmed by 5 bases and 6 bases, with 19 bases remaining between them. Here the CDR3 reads CASSPWTETKSEAFF. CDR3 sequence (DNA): TGTGCCAGCAGTCCGTGGACCGAAACAAAATCTGAAGCTTTCTTT.

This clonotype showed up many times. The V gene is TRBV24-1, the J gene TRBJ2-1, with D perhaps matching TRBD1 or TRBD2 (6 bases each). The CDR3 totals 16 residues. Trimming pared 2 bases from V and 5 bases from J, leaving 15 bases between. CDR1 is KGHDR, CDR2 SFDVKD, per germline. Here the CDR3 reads CATSDSSGAEHNEQFF. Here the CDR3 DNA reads TGTGCCACCAGTGATTCATCGGGGGCGGAACACAATGAGCAGTTCTTC.

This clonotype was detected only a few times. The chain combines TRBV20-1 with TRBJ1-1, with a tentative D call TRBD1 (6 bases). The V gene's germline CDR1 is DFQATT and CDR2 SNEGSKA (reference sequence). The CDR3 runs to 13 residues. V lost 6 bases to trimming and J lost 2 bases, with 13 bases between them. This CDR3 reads CSASGHLNTEAFF. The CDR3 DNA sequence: TGCAGTGCCTCGGGACACCTAAACACTGAAGCTTTCTTT.

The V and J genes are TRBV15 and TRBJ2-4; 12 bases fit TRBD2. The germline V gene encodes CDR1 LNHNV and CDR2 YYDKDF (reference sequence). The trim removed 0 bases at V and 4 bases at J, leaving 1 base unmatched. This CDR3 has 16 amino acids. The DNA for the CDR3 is TGTGCCACCAGCAGAGAAGGGACTAGCGGGAAAAACATTCAGTACTTC. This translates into CATSREGTSGKNIQYF.

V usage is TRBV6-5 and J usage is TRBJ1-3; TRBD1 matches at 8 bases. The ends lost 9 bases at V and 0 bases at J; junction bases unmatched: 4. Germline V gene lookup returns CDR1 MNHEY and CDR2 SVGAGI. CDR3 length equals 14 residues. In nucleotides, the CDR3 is TGTGCCAGTGGGACAGGAACCTCTGGAAACACCATATATTTT. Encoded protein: CASGTGTSGNTIYF.

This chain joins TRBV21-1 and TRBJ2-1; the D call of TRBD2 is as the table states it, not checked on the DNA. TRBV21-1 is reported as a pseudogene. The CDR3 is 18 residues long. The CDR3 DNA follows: TGTGCCAGCAGCATAAGCAACGTAGGGGACTATCCCTACAATGAGCAGTTCTTC. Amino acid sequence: CASSISNVGDYPYNEQFF.